This T cell receptor (beta chain) is from a study of shared clonotypes between healthy human individuals. At the level of the study: Donors were a couple of women and three men aged 18 to 49. Per donor, three plates held CD4 naive cells, three held CD4 memory, two held CD8 naive and one held CD8 memory. Study outcomes and limitations: Sequencing of the sorted subsets was shown by rarefaction to be incomplete despite large depth.

TCRdb's copy holds only in-frame clones and misses some; the assay was immunoSEQ multiplex PCR. The profile shows 2 million to 2.5 million clones, less than 95% of them singletons. Details on this clone: Its antigen is currently unknown.

V was shortened by 7 bases and J by 0 bases, with 10 bases between the two germline ends. The CDR3 loop spans 12 amino acids. Per germline, CDR1 SQVTM and CDR2 ANQGSEA. A split of CD4+ cells into CD45RA+ naive and CD45RA-negative memory subsets was performed. This receptor was identified in a man in his late teens or twenties in good health. Some clones in this sample may be carry-over from other donors' samples. The chain employs TRBV29-1 and TRBJ2-7, with D unclear. The source material was naive CD4+ T cells from PBMCs. Subset of the sample: CD45RA+ positively selected. As DNA, the CDR3 is TGCAGCGCCGCGTCTAGCTCCTACGAGCAGTACTTC. This translates into CSAASSSYEQYF.